Listed here are 21 T cell receptor beta chains from one sample, sequenced in a study of cytomegalovirus exposure and HLA in healthy donors. The repertoire was sequenced with immunoSEQ multiplex PCR; TCRdb's copy has only in-frame clones and lacks some. The sample includes some 250,000 clones, nearly 90% of them seen just once. Source material: PBMCs. Receptors originate from a young woman in good health and CMV-seronegative.

CDR3 region: CASSVVLSGGELFF. CDR3 nucleotide sequence: TGTGCCAGCAGCGTAGTTCTTTCGGGTGGGGAGCTGTTTTTT. This sequence joins TRBV9 and TRBJ2-2, with D hard to call. The CDR3 is 14 residues long. From germline, CDR1 is SGDLS and CDR2 YYNGEE. The V gene lost 0 bases and the J gene lost 8 bases, with 11 bases spanning the gap.

This clone was observed a single time. In DNA, the CDR3 is TGTGCCAGCAGCCTATTGGGCCAAACAGGGTTACCTGGAAACACCATATATTTT. Translation: CASSLLGQTGLPGNTIYF. The rearrangement joins TRBV7-6 to TRBJ1-3; possibly TRBD1 for D (6 bases). This CDR3 comprises 18 residues. Germline-derived CDR1 and CDR2 are SGHVS and FNYEAQ. V was clipped by 5 bases and J by 2 bases, with 22 bases between them.

This chain links TRBV5-1 with TRBJ1-4, with D possibly TRBD1 on 5 matching bases. V was clipped by 4 bases and J by 4 bases, with 11 bases between them. Germline V gene data show CDR1 as SGHRS and CDR2 as YFSETQ. The CDR3 length is 14 residues. The CDR3 DNA follows: TGCGCCAGCAGCCCCCGGGGGGTTAATGAAAAACTGTTTTTT. Translated: CASSPRGVNEKLFF.

This chain joins TRBV7-2 and TRBJ2-3; 8 bases line up with TRBD2. The CDR3 is 17 amino acids. Germline trimming cut 1 base from V and 3 bases from J; bases unmatched to any gene: 9. Germline values: CDR1 SGHTA, CDR2 FQGNSA. In DNA form, the CDR3 reads TGTGCCAGCAGCTTAGGTCCCAGCGGGGGACCTACAGATACGCAGTATTTT. Translation: CASSLGPSGGPTDTQYF.

In this sample, this clone turned up a few times. The chain recombines TRBV11-2 with TRBJ2-7, with D hard to call. V lost 5 bases, J lost 2 bases, and 13 bases lay in between. Germline loops: CDR1 SGHAT, CDR2 FQNNGV. The CDR3 covers 14 residues. CDR3: CASSGQAAPYEQYF. In nucleotides, the CDR3 is TGTGCCAGCAGCGGCCAGGCAGCCCCCTACGAGCAGTACTTC.

This clone was seen a handful of times. The J gene is TRBJ2-2, the V gene TRBV5-4; tentative D call: TRBD1 (6 bases). The CDR3 sequence is 13 residues long. Trimming cost V 3 bases and J 7 bases, with 10 bases left between them. Germline CDR1 reads SGHNT; CDR2 reads YYREEE (reference sequence). CDR3 DNA sequence: TGTGCCAGCAGCTCAGGGGAAAACGGGGAGCTGTTTTTT. Its protein product is CASSSGENGELFF.

This chain connects TRBV11-3 to TRBJ2-1; 15 bases line up with TRBD2. V gave up 5 bases and J gave up 5 bases; unmatched junction bases: 7. Germline values: CDR1 SGHNT, CDR2 YENEEA. This CDR3 contains 17 residues. The CDR3 nucleotides read TGTGCCAGCAGCCCGGGACTAGCGGGGGGCAGGAACAATGAGCAGTTCTTC. Protein: CASSPGLAGGRNNEQFF.

This clone was counted between two and nine times. V gene TRBV4-1 combines with J gene TRBJ2-2, with 7 nucleotides matching TRBD1. This CDR3 comprises 15 residues. CDR1 and CDR2 (germline): MGHRA, YSYEKL. Germline trimming cut 3 bases from V and 7 bases from J; bases unmatched to any gene: 8. The chain's CDR3 is CASSHGRGLDGELFF. DNA of the CDR3: TGCGCCAGCAGCCACGGAAGGGGGCTGGACGGGGAGCTGTTTTTT.

The genes are TRBV6-5 and TRBJ2-7; 10 bases are shared with TRBD1. The V and J ends lost 6 bases and 0 bases, in that order; junction bases with no gene match: 5. The CDR3 runs 15 residues. Per germline, CDR1 MNHEY and CDR2 SVGAGI. CDR3 nucleotides: TGTGCCAGCAGCGACAGGGGGCCAAGCTCCTACGAGCAGTACTTC. As protein: CASSDRGPSSYEQYF.

The chain recombines TRBV28 with TRBJ2-2; 10 nucleotides align to TRBD2. Germline V gives CDR1 MDHEN, CDR2 SYDVKM. The CDR3 is 15 amino acids. Trimming took 5 bases from V and 4 from J; bases not matched to a gene: 4. DNA for the CDR3: TGTGCCAGCAGTCTGGGACTAGCGTTCACCGGGGAGCTGTTTTTT. It translates to CASSLGLAFTGELFF.

The chain recombines TRBV5-1 with TRBJ1-2; 7 bases fit TRBD1. CDR3 length: 14 amino acids. In germline, CDR1 is SGHRS, CDR2 YFSETQ. The V gene end was trimmed by 1 base and the J gene end by 0 bases; junction bases not matched to a gene: 0. CDR3 coding DNA: TGCGCCAGCAGCTTGACAGGGGCTAACTATGGCTACACCTTC. Translation: CASSLTGANYGYTF.

The V and J genes are TRBV18 and TRBJ2-1; D call uncertain. Germline lookup yields CDR1 KGHSH and CDR2 LQKENI. The V and J ends lost 0 bases and 0 bases respectively, with 9 bases between them. The CDR3 is 16 amino acids. CDR3 sequence reads: CASSPPHPSSYNEQFF. In nucleotides, the CDR3 is TGTGCCAGCTCACCACCCCACCCGAGCTCCTACAATGAGCAGTTCTTC. The whole variable domain, remainder taken from reference TRBV18 and TRBJ2-1, is NAGVMQNPRHLVRRRGQEARLRCSPMKGHSHVYWYRQLPEEGLKFMVYLQKENIIDESGMPKERFSAEFPKEGPSILRIQQVVRGDSAAYFCASSPPHPSSYNEQFFGPGTRLTVL.

The chain employs TRBV11-2 and TRBJ2-7, with TRBD1 matching over 10 bases. V lost 1 base to trimming and J lost 10 bases; unmatched junction nucleotides: 7. There are 14 residues in the CDR3. Germline V gives CDR1 SGHAT, CDR2 FQNNGV. Written as DNA, the CDR3 is TGTGCCAGCAGCTTAGGAGAGTGGGACAGGGGCCAGTACGTC. This translates into CASSLGEWDRGQYV.

This clone was recorded at least ten times. The V and J genes are TRBV6-4 and TRBJ2-1; a possible D gene is TRBD1 (5 bases). Per germline, CDR1 MRHNA and CDR2 SNTAGT. The V gene lost 2 bases and the J gene lost 5 bases, with 7 bases spanning the gap. The CDR3 is 13 residues long. The CDR3 coding sequence is TGTGCCAGCAGTGACCGACAGAACAATGAGCAGTTCTTC. Translated: CASSDRQNNEQFF.

This chain links TRBV5-4 with TRBJ1-1; TRBD1 is a possible D gene (6 bases). CDR3 size: 14 residues. With 4 bases removed from V and 4 bases from J, the gap between germline ends came to 14 bases. CDR1 is SGHNT and CDR2 is YYREEE in the germline V gene (reference sequence). CDR3 coding DNA: TGTGCCAGCAGCGTGCCTTCCAGGGGCACTGAAGCTTTCTTT. Protein sequence: CASSVPSRGTEAFF.

CDR3 region: CASSVDGGATDTQYF. CDR3 nucleotide sequence: TGTGCCAGCAGCGTAGACGGGGGGGCGACAGATACGCAGTATTTT. This rearrangement joins TRBV9 to TRBJ2-3; 8 nucleotides line up with TRBD2. Germline loops: CDR1 SGDLS, CDR2 YYNGEE. This CDR3 contains 15 residues. V shed 0 bases and J 3 bases; nucleotides not matched to a gene: 3.

The chain is built from TRBV28 and TRBJ1-2, with 10 bases lining up with TRBD1. This CDR3 region has 15 residues. From germline, CDR1 is MDHEN and CDR2 SYDVKM. The junction had 7 bases not matched to a gene; V was cut back by 5 bases and J by 4 bases. The chain's CDR3 is CASSPLRTGGYGYTF. As DNA, the CDR3 is TGTGCCAGCAGTCCACTTAGGACAGGGGGCTATGGCTACACCTTC.

The V gene is TRBV29-1, the J gene TRBJ1-2; 9 bases agree with TRBD1. CDR1 and CDR2 from the germline V gene are SQVTM and ANQGSEA. CDR3 size: 15 residues. The V gene end was trimmed by 6 bases and the J gene end by 0 bases; junction bases not matched to a gene: 8. The CDR3 region is CSVRDTGGSNYGYTF. The CDR3 DNA reads TGCAGCGTGAGGGACACAGGGGGCTCTAACTATGGCTACACCTTC.

This clone appeared once. The DNA for the CDR3 is TGTGCCAGCAGTTTACGCATGGGGCCTCAAGAGACCCAGTACTTC. Its translation: CASSLRMGPQETQYF. V is TRBV28 and J is TRBJ2-5; perhaps TRBD1 as D (5 bases). Trimming took off 2 bases at V and 2 bases at J, with 12 bases between the two ends. This CDR3 has 15 residues. The germline CDR1 and CDR2 sequences are MDHEN and SYDVKM.

V and J are TRBV10-2 and TRBJ1-1; 9 bases fit TRBD1. The CDR3 loop spans 14 amino acids. The junction had 7 bases not matched to a gene; V was cut back by 7 bases and J by 4 bases. Germline loops: CDR1 WSHSY, CDR2 SAAADI. The CDR3 sequence is CASTGTGLGTEAFF. CDR3 nucleotides: TGCGCCAGCACTGGGACAGGGTTGGGCACTGAAGCTTTCTTT.

V gene TRBV28 combines with J gene TRBJ1-1; maybe TRBD1 (6 bases). Germline V lookup: CDR1 MDHEN, CDR2 SYDVKM. Between the trimmed V and J ends, which lost 5 bases and 5 bases, there was a span of 18 bases. The CDR3 extends over 15 amino acids. The CDR3 reads CASSPGGGAGTEAFF. DNA of the CDR3: TGTGCCAGCAGTCCCGGGGGGGGCGCTGGGACTGAAGCTTTCTTT.